The T cell receptor (beta chain) described here comes from a study of T cells in Graves' hyperthyroidism and ophthalmopathy. Study in general: Prior to any treatment, at the point of initial diagnosis, peripheral blood was collected. Findings of the study overall: Most thyroid clonotypes with frequency above 0.001 were detected in blood. Ophthalmopathy was model-predicted a median around 6.1 months pre-onset.

The authors took PBMCs from roughly 10 ml fresh peripheral blood. TCR beta CDR3 region amplification was performed from RNA transcripts. HTBI primers were used for first-round RT-PCR of the TCR CDR3. Using its own MiXCR run on the multiplex PCR reads, TCRdb lists one record per CDR3 protein. In the table there are about 600,000 distinct CDR3 sequences, roughly 15% of which are singletons. This clonotype was seen many times. Its antigen remains unidentified. The V and J ends lost 3 bases and 5 bases respectively, with 10 bases between them. The germline CDR1 and CDR2 sequences are MNHNS and SASEGT. The CDR3 covers 13 residues.

The source of this sequence is a woman aged 40 to 50 with Graves' ophthalmopathy. This sequence joins TRBV6-1 and TRBJ1-1, with D possibly matching TRBD1 (6 bases). Material: blood. CDR3 bases: TGTGCCAGCAGTGATACAGGGTTGACTGAAGCTTTCTTT. Protein product: CASSDTGLTEAFF.